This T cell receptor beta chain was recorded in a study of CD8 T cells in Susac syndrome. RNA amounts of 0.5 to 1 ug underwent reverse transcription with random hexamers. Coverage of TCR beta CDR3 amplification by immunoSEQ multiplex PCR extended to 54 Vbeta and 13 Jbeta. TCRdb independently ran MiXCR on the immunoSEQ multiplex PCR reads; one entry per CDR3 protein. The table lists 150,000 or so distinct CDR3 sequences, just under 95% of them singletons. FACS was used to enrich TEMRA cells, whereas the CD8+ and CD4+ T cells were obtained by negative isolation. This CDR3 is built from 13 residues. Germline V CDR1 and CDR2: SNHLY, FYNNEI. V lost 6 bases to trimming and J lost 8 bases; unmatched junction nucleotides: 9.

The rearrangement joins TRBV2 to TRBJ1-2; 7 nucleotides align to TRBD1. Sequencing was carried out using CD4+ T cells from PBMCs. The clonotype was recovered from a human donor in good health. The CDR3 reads CASREDRPWGYTF. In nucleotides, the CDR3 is TGTGCCAGCAGGGAGGACAGGCCTTGGGGCTACACCTTC.